Reported below is one T cell receptor beta chain. Assay: immunoSEQ multiplex PCR; the TCRdb copy retains only in-frame clones and omits some. The sample has about 25,000 clones; 84% are singletons. In germline, CDR1 is SGHTA, CDR2 FQGNSA. The junction had 10 bases not matched to a gene; V was cut back by 2 bases and J by 4 bases. The CDR3 totals 17 residues. This sample is drawn from a study of T cells in narcolepsy. The overall study: Patients with NT1 or NT2 and healthy control donors were enrolled.

This chain uses TRBV7-2 with TRBJ2-1; TRBD2 aligns across 8 bases. This TCR was sampled from a human donor with narcolepsy. The sample comprised CD45RA- memory CD4+ T cells from PBMCs. In nucleotides, the CDR3 is TGTGCCAGCAGCTTACGTGCAGCGGGAGTCGGATACAATGAGCAGTTCTTC. Translated, it gives CASSLRAAGVGYNEQFF.